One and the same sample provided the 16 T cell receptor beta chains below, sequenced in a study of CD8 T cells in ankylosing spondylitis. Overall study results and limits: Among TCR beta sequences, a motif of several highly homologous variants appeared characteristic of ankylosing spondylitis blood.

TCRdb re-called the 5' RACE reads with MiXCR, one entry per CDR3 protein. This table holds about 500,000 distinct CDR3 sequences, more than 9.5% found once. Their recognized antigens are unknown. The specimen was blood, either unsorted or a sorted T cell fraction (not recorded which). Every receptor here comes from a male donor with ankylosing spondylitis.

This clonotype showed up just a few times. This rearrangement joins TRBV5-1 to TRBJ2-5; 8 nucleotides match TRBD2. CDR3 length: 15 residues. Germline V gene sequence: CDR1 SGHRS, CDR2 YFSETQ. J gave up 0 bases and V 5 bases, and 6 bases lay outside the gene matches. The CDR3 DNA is TGCGCCAGCAGTGGGCTAGCGGGCTACCAAGAGACCCAGTACTTC. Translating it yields CASSGLAGYQETQYF. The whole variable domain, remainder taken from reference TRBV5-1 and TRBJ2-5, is KAGVTQTPRYLIKTRGQQVTLSCSPISGHRSVSWYQQTPGQGLQFLFEYFSETQRNKGNFPGRFSGRQFSNSRSEMNVSTLELGDSALYLCASSGLAGYQETQYFGPGTRLLVL.

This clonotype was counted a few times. The CDR3, as DNA: TGCAGCGCTGAGAAGCGGGAGGGATACAATGAGCAGTTCTTC. It encodes CSAEKREGYNEQFF. V usage is TRBV29-1 and J usage is TRBJ2-1; 10 bases agree with TRBD2. The V gene's germline CDR1 is SQVTM and CDR2 ANQGSEA. The CDR3 is 14 residues long. V shed 7 bases and J 4 bases; nucleotides not matched to a gene: 7.

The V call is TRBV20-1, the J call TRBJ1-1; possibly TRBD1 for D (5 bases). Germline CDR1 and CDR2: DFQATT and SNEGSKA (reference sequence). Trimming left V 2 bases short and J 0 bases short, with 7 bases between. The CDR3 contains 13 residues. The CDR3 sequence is CSARRQLNTEAFF. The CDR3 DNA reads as TGCAGTGCTAGACGACAGTTGAACACTGAAGCTTTCTTT.

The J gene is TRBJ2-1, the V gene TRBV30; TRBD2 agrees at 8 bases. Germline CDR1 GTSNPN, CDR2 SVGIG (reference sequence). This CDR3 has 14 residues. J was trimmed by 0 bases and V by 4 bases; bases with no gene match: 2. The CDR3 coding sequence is TGTGCCTGGACGAGCGGGAGCTCCTACAATGAGCAGTTCTTC. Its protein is CAWTSGSSYNEQFF.

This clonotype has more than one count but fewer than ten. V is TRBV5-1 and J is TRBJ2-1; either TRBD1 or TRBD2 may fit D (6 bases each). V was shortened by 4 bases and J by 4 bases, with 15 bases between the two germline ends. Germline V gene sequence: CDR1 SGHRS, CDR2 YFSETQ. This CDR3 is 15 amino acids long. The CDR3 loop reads CASSAEGGSYNEQFF. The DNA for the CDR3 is TGCGCCAGCAGCGCTGAGGGGGGTTCATACAATGAGCAGTTCTTC.

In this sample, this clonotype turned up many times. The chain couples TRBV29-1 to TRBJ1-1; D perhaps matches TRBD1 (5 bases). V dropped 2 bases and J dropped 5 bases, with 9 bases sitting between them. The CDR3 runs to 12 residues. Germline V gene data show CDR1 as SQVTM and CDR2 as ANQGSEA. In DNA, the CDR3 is TGCAGCGTTGAATGGGGGGGGACTGAAGCTTTCTTT. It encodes CSVEWGGTEAFF.

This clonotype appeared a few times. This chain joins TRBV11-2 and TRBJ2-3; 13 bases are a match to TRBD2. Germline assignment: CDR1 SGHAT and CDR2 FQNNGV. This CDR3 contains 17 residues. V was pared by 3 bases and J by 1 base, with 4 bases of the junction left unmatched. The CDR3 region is CASSFRGLAGGTDTQYF. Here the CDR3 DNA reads TGTGCCAGCAGCTTCCGCGGACTAGCGGGAGGCACAGATACGCAGTATTTT.

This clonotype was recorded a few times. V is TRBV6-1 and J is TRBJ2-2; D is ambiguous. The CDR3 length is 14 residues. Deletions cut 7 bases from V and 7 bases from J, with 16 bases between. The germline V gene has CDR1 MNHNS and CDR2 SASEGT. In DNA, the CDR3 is TGTGCCAGCACCTATAGCCCTTCCGGCGGGGAGCTGTTTTTT. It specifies CASTYSPSGGELFF.

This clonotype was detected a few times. CDR3 coding DNA: TGTGCCAGCAGTTCCTTCGACCAGGGGAGCCACAATGAGCAGTTCTTC. Translating it yields CASSSFDQGSHNEQFF. The V call is TRBV6-5, the J call TRBJ2-1, with a tentative D call TRBD1 (6 bases). Trimming shortened V by 4 bases and J by 5 bases, and 18 bases separated the two germline ends. CDR1 is MNHEY and CDR2 is SVGAGI in the germline V gene. This CDR3 comprises 16 residues.

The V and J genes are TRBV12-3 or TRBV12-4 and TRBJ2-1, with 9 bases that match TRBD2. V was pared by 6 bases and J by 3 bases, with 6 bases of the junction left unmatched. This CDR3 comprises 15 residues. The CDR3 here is CASRPGLAVYNEQFF. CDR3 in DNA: TGTGCCAGCAGACCGGGACTAGCAGTCTACAATGAGCAGTTCTTC.

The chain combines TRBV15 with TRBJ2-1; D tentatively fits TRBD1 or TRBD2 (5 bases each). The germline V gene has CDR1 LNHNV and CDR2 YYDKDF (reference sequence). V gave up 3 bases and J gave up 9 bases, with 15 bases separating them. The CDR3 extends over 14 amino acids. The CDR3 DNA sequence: TGTGCCACCAGCAGGGACGGAGGAAGGGGTGAGCAGTTCTTC. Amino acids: CATSRDGGRGEQFF.

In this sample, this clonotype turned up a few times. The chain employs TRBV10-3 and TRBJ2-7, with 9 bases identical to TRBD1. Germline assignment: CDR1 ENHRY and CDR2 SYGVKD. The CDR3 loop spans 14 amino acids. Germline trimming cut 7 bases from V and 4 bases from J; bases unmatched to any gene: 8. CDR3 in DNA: TGTGCCATCACCCCGGGACAGGGAAGGTACGAGCAGTACTTC. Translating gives CAITPGQGRYEQYF.

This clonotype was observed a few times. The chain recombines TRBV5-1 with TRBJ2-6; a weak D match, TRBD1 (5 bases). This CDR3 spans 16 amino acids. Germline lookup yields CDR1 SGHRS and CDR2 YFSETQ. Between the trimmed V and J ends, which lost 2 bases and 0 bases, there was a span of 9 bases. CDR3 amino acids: CASSFSGNSGANVLTF. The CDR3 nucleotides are TGCGCCAGCAGCTTTTCAGGGAACTCTGGGGCCAACGTCCTGACTTTC.

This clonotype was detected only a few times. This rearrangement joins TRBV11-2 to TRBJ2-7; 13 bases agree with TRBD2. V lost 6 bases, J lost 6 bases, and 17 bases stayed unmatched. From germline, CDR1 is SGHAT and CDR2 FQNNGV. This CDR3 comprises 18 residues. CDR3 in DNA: TGTGCCAGCAGACCCGGGACTAGCGGGACTATAGTAGGGGGCGAGCAGTACTTC. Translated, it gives CASRPGTSGTIVGGEQYF.

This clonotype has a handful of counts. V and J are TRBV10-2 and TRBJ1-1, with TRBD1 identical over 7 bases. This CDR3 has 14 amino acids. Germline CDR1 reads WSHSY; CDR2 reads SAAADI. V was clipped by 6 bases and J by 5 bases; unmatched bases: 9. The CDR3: CASRLVRGKTEAFF. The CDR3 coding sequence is TGCGCCAGCAGATTGGTCAGGGGGAAAACTGAAGCTTTCTTT.

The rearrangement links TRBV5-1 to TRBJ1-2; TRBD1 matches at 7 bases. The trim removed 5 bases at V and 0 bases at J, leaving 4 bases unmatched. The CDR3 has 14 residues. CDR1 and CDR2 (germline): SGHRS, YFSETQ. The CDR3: CASSSTGANYGYTF. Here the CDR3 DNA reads TGCGCCAGCAGTTCCACAGGGGCTAACTATGGCTACACCTTC.